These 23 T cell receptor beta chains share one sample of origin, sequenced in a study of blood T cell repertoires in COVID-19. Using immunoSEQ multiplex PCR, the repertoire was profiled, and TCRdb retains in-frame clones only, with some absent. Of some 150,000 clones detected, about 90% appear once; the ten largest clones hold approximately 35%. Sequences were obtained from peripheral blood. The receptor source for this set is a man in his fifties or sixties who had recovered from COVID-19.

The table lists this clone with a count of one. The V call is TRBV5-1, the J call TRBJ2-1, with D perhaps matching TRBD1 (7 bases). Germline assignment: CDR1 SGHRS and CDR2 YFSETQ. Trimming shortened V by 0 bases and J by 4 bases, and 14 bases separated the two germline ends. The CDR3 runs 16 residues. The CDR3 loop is CASSLAGRGDYNEQFF. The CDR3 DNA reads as TGCGCCAGCAGCTTGGCCGGCAGGGGGGATTACAATGAGCAGTTCTTC.

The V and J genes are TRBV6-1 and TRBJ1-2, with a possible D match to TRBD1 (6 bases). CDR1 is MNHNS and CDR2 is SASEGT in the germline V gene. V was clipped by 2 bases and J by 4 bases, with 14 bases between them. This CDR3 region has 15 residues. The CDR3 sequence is CASSELTGGRYGYTF. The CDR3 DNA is TGTGCCAGCAGTGAATTGACAGGCGGTCGCTATGGCTACACCTTC.

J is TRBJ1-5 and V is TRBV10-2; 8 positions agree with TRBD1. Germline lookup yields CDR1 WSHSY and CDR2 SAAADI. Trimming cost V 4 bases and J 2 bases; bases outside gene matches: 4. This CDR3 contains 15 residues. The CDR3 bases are TGCGCCAGCAGTGCGGACAGGGCGGGCAATCAGCCCCAGCATTTT. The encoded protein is CASSADRAGNQPQHF.

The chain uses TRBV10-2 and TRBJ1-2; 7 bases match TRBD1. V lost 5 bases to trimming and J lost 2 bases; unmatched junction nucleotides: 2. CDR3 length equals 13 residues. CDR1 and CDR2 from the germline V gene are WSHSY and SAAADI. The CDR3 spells CASSTGENYGYTF. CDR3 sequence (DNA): TGCGCCAGCAGTACAGGGGAGAACTATGGCTACACCTTC.

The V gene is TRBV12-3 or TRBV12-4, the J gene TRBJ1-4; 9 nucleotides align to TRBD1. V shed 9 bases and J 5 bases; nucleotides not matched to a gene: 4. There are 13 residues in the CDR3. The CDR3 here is CASRTGENEKLFF. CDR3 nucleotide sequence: TGTGCCAGTAGGACAGGGGAAAATGAAAAACTGTTTTTT.

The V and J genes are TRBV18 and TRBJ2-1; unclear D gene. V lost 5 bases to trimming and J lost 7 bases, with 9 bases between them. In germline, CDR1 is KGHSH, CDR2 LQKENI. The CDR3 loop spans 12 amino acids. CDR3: CASSLNENEQFF. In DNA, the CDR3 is TGTGCCAGCTCATTAAACGAGAATGAGCAGTTCTTC.

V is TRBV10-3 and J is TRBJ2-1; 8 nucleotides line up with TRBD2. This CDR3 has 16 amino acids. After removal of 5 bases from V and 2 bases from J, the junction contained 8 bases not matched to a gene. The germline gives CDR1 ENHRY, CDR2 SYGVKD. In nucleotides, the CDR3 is TGTGCCATCAGTCCGGGAGGGACATCTACCTACAATGAGCAGTTCTTC. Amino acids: CAISPGGTSTYNEQFF.

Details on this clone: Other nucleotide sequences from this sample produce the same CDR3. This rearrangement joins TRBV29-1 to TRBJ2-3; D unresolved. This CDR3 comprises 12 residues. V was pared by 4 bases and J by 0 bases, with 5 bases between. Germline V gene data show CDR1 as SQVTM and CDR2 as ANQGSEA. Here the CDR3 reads CSVGVSTDTQYF. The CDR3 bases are TGCAGCGTTGGAGTAAGCACAGATACGCAGTATTTT.

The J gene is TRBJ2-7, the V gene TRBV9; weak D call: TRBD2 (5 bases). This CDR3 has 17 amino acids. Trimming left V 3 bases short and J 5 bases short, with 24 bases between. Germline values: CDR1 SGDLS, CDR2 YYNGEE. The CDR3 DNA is TGTGCCAGCAGCGGTACGCATGTCGGGGATCGATCTAACGAGCAGTACTTC. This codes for CASSGTHVGDRSNEQYF.

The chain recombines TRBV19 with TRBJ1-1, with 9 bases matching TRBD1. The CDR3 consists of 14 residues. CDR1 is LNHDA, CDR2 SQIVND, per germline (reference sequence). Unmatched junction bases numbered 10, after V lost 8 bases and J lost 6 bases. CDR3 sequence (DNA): TGTGCCAGTGGGAAGGGGACAGGGTGGGCTGAAGCTTTCTTT. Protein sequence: CASGKGTGWAEAFF.

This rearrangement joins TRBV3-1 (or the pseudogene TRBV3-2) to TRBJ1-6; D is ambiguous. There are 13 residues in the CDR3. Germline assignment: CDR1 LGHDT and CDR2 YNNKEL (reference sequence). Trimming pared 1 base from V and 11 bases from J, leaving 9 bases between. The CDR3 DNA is TGTGCCAGCAGCCAAGGCCGAGATCCACCCCTCCACTTT. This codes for CASSQGRDPPLHF.

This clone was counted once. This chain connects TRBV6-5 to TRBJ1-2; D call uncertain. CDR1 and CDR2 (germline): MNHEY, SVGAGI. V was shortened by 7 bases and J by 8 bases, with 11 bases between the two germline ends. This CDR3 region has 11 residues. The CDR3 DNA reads TGTGCCAGCACACGGGAGAGAGGCTACACCTTC. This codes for CASTRERGYTF.

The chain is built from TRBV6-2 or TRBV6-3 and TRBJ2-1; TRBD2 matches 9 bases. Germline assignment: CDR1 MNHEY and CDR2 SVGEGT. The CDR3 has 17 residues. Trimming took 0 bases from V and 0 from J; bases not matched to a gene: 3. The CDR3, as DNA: TGTGCCAGCAGTTACTCGACTAGCGGTTACTCCTACAATGAGCAGTTCTTC. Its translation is CASSYSTSGYSYNEQFF.

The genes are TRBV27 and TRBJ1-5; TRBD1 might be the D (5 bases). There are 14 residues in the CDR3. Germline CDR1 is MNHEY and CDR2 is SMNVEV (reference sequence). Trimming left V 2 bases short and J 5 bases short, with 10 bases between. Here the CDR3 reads CASSLRGTYQPQHF. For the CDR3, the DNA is TGTGCCAGCAGTTTACGGGGGACCTATCAGCCCCAGCATTTT.

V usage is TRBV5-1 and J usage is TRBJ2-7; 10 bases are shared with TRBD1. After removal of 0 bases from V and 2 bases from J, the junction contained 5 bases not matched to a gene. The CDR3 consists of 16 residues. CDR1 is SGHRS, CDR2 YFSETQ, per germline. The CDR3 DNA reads TGCGCCAGCAGCTTGGCCGGGGGGACAGGGGCCTACGAGCAGTACTTC. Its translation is CASSLAGGTGAYEQYF.

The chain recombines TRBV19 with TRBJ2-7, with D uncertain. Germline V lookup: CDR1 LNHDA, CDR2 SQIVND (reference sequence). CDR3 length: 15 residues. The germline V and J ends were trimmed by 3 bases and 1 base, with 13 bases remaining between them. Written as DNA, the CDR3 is TGTGCCAGTAGTATGAAAGTCGACACTTCCTACGAGCAGTACTTC. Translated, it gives CASSMKVDTSYEQYF.

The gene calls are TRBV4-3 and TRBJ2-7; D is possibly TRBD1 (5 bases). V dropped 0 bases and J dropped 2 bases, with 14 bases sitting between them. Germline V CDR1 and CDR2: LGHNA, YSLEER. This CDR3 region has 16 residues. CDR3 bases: TGCGCCAGCAGCCAAGATGGACACAGCCCAGCCTACGAGCAGTACTTC. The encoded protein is CASSQDGHSPAYEQYF.

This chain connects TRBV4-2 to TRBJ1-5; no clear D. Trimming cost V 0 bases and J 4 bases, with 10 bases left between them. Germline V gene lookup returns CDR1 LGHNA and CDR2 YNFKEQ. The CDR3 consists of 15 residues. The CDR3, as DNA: TGTGCCAGCAGCCAAGATATCGAGGGAAATCAGCCCCAGCATTTT. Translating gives CASSQDIEGNQPQHF.

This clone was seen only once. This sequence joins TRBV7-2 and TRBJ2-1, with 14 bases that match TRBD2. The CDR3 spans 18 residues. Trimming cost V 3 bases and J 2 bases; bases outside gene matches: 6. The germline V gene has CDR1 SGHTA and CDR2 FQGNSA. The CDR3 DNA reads TGTGCCAGCAGCTTTCGGACTAGCGGGGGGACCACCTACAATGAGCAGTTCTTC. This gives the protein CASSFRTSGGTTYNEQFF. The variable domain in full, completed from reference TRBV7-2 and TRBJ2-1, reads GAGVSQSPSNKVTEKGKDVELRCDPISGHTALYWYRQSLGQGLEFLIYFQGNSAPDKSGLPSDRFSAERTGGSVSTLTIQRTQQEDSAVYLCASSFRTSGGTTYNEQFFGPGTRLTVL.

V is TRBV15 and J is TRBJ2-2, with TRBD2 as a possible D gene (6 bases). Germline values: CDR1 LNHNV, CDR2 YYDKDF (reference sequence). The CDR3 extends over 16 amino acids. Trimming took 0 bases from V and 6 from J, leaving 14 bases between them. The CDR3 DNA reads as TGTGCCACCAGCAGAGATTCTGTTGGGGGGTCCGGGGAGCTGTTTTTT. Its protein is CATSRDSVGGSGELFF.

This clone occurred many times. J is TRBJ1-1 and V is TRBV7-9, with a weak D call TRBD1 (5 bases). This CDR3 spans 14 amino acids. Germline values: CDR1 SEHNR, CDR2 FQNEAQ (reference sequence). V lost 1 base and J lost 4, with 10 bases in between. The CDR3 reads CASSLDQGSTEAFF. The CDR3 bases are TGTGCCAGCAGCTTAGACCAGGGATCCACTGAAGCTTTCTTT.

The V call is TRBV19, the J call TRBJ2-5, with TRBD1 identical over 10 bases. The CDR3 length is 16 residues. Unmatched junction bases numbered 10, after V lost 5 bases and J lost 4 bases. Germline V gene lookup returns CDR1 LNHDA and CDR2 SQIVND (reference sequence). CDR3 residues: CASSSHRDRGGETQYF. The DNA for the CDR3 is TGTGCCAGTAGTTCCCACCGGGACAGGGGTGGAGAGACCCAGTACTTC.

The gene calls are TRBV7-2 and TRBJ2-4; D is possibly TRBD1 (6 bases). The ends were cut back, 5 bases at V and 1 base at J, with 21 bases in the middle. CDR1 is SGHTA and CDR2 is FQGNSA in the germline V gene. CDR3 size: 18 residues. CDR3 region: CASSPSGRGSVAKNIQYF. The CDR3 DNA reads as TGTGCCAGCAGCCCCTCGGGCAGGGGATCGGTGGCCAAAAACATTCAGTACTTC.